These T cell receptor beta chains were read from a single sample in a study of T-cell memory formation after mild COVID-19. TCRdb used MiXCR to reprocess the 5' RACE reads, holding one entry per CDR3 protein. The table lists about 290,000 distinct CDR3 sequences, approximately 16% of them singletons. Sequencing input: PBMCs or a T cell subset sorted from them (not recorded which). The receptors shown here come from a man younger than 30 who had mild COVID-19 (a few samples of this study predate the infection). Cell type and time point are not known. Both conserved end residues are part of each CDR3. The D gene is left open where the match is weak. Clone size is stated in some rows and not others, as once, few, many or a class when expanded.

cdr3_aa cdr3_nt v_call clone_size j_call d_call
CASSPGVATDTQYF TGCGCCAGCAGCCCCGGAGTGGCAACTGATACGCAGTATTTT TRBV5-1 NA TRBJ2-3 NA
CASSYQQTVAGNTIYF TGTGCCAGCAGTTACCAACAGACAGTGGCTGGAAACACCATATATTTT TRBV6-6 few TRBJ1-3 NA
CASSHGVSSYNEQFF TGTGCCAGCAGCCATGGAGTTAGCTCCTACAATGAGCAGTTCTTC TRBV4-2 NA TRBJ2-1 NA
CASSSRDRGKDDYGYTF TGTGCCAGCAGTTCCCGGGACAGGGGGAAAGACGACTATGGCTACACCTTC TRBV12-3/TRBV12-4 NA TRBJ1-2 TRBD1
CASNGLPSTDTQYF TGTGCCAGCAACGGACTTCCTAGCACAGATACGCAGTATTTT TRBV7-2 many TRBJ2-3 NA
CAWSSTNTGELFF TGTGCCTGGAGTTCGACGAACACCGGGGAGCTGTTTTTT TRBV30 few TRBJ2-2 NA
CASSLRGQVFDTQYF TGTGCCAGCAGCTTAAGAGGGCAGGTCTTTGATACGCAGTATTTT TRBV7-3 few TRBJ2-3 NA
CAISESWQGGTGELFF TGTGCCATCAGTGAGTCGTGGCAGGGCGGCACCGGGGAGCTGTTTTTT TRBV10-3 few TRBJ2-2 NA
CASRSRGARLSYNEQFF TGTGCCAGCAGATCAAGGGGGGCACGACTCTCCTACAATGAGCAGTTCTTC TRBV6-5 few TRBJ2-1 NA
CAWGQDQNIQYF TGTGCCTGGGGTCAGGACCAGAACATTCAGTACTTC TRBV30 many TRBJ2-4 NA
CASSPRGRGLRDTQYF TGTGCCAGCAGCCCCCGCGGGCGAGGCCTCCGGGATACGCAGTATTTT TRBV7-2 NA TRBJ2-3 NA
CASSEIMNTEAFF TGTGCCAGCAGTGAAATAATGAACACTGAAGCTTTCTTT TRBV6-1 many TRBJ1-1 NA
CASSLETGAYEQYF TGTGCCAGCAGCTTAGAAACAGGGGCCTACGAGCAGTACTTC TRBV7-9 few TRBJ2-7 TRBD1
CASSHDRQGGQPQHF TGTGCCAGCAGCCACGACAGACAGGGCGGCCAGCCCCAGCATTTT TRBV3-2 NA TRBJ1-5 NA
CASSRDTGFSEAFF TGCGCCAGCAGCCGAGATACAGGGTTCTCTGAAGCTTTCTTT TRBV4-3 many TRBJ1-1 NA
CASSYSIGGTGELFF TGTGCCAGCAGTTACTCGATCGGGGGAACCGGGGAGCTGTTTTTT TRBV6-5 few TRBJ2-2 NA
CASTSMPGGPNIYEQFF TGTGCCAGCACCAGCATGCCGGGGGGGCCGAATATCTATGAGCAGTTCTTC TRBV5-5 NA TRBJ2-1 TRBD2
CASSPLGGSSYEQYF TGTGCCAGCAGCCCCCTCGGGGGCAGCTCCTACGAGCAGTACTTC TRBV3-1 NA TRBJ2-7 NA
CASSLGTGYDGYTF TGTGCCAGCAGCCTCGGGACAGGGTACGATGGCTACACCTTC TRBV6-6 few TRBJ1-2 TRBD1
CASSQDPTGVGYGYTF TGCGCCAGCAGCCAAGATCCTACGGGGGTAGGCTATGGCTACACCTTC TRBV4-1 many TRBJ1-2 NA
CASSFGQGTDTQYF TGTGCCAGCAGTTTCGGACAGGGCACAGATACGCAGTATTTT TRBV12-3/TRBV12-4 many TRBJ2-3 TRBD1
CASSERLAGGSGWETQYF TGTGCCAGCAGTGAACGACTAGCGGGGGGCTCGGGTTGGGAGACCCAGTACTTC TRBV25-1 once TRBJ2-5 TRBD2
CARDGALGTGEQYF TGTGCCCGGGATGGGGCTTTGGGTACGGGGGAGCAGTACTTC TRBV30 NA TRBJ2-7 NA
CSVLAGGREDTQYF TGCAGCGTCCTAGCGGGGGGGCGCGAAGATACGCAGTATTTT TRBV29-1 NA TRBJ2-3 TRBD2